The T cell receptor beta chain under discussion was sequenced for a study of T cell responses to AZD1222 COVID-19 vaccine. Method: immunoSEQ multiplex PCR; TCRdb's copy keeps in-frame clones and lacks some. There are roughly 270,000 clones in the sample; 94% occur only once, and 0.5% to 0.65% lies in the top ten. Looked up from germline, CDR1 is LGHDT and CDR2 is YNNKEL (reference sequence). The CDR3 loop spans 12 amino acids. V was clipped by 8 bases and J by 2 bases, with 10 bases between them. The receptor was isolated from an adult who received the AZD1222 COVID-19 vaccine. The genes are TRBV3-1 (or the pseudogene TRBV3-2) and TRBJ2-7, with no clear D. This sample comprised peripheral blood, obtained 28 days after the second AZD1222 dose. The CDR3 spells CASGFATYEQYF. CDR3 in DNA: TGTGCCAGCGGTTTTGCAACCTACGAGCAGTACTTC.